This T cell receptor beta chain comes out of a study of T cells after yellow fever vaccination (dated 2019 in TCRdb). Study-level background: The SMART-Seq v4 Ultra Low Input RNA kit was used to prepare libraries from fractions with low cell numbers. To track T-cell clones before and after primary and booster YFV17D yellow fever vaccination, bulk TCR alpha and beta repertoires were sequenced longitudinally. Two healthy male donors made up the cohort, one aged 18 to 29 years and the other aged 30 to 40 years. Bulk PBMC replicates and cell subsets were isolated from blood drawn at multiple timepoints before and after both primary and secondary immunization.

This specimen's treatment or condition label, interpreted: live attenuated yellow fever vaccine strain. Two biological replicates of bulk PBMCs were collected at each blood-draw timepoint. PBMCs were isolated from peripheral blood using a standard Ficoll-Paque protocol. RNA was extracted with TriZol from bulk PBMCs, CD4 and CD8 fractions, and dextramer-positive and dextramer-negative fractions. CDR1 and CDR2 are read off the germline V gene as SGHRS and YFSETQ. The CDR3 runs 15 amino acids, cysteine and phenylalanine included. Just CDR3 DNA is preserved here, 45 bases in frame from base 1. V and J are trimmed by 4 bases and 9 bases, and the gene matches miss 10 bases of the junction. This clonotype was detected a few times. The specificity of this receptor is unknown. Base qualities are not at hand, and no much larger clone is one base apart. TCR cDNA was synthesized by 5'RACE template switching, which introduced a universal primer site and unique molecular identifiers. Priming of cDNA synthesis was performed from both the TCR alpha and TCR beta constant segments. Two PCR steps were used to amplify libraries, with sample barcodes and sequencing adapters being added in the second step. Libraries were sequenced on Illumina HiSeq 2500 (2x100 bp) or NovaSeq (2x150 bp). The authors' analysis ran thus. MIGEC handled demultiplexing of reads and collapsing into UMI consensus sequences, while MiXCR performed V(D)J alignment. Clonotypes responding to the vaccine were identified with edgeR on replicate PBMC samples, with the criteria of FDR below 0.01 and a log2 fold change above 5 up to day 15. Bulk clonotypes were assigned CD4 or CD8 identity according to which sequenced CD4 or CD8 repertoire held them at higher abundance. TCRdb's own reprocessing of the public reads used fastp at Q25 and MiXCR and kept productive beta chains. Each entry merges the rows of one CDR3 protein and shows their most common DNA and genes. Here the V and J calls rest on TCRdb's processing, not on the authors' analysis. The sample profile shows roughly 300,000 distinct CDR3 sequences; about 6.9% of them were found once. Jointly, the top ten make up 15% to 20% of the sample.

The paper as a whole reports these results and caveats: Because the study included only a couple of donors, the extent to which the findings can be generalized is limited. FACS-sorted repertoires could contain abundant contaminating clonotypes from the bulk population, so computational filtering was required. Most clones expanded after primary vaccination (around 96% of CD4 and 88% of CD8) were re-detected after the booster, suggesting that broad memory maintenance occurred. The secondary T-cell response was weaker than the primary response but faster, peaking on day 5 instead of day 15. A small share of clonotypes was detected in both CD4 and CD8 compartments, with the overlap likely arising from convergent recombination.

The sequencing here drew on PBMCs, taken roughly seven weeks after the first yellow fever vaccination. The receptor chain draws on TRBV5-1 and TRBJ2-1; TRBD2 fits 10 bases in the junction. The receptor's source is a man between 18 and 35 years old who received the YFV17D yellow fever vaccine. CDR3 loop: CASSVSGGARAEQFF. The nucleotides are TGCGCCAGCAGCGTAAGCGGGGGGGCCAGGGCTGAGCAGTTCTTC.